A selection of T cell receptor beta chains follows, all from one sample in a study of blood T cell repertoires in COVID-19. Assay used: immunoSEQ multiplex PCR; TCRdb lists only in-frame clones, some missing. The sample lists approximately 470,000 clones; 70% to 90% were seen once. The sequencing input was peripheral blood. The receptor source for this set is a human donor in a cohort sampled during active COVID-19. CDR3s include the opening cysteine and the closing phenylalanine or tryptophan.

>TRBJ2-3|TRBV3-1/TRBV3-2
CASSRLAGGGTDTQYF
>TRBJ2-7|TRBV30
CAWSTQGIHEQYF
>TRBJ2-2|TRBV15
CATSRDRVSTGELFF
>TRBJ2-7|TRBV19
CASSMAGRDYEQYF
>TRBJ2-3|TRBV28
CASSLLGAGFTDTQYF
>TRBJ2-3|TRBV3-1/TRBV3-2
CASSQEESSDTQYF
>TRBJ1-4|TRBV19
CASSHRGREKLFF
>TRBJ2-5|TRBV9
CASSVDLAGQETQYF
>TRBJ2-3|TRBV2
CASGIAGDRDTQYF
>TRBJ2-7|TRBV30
CAWSAGTGGSYEQYF
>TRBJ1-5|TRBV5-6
CASSLSGVQPQHF
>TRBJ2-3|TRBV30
CAWSIRGRAGTDTQYF
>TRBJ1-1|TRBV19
CASSMEGVSTEAFF
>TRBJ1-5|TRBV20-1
CSASRGAYSNQPQHF
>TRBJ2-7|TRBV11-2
CASSGGTSVAYEQYF
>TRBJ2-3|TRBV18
CASSPPSGFTDTQYF
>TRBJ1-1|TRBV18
CASSPGRMNTEAFF
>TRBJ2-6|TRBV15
CATDLGGPFLSGANVLTF
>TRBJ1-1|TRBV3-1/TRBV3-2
CASSRQGGNTEAFF
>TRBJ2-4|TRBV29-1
CSAQAAENIQYF
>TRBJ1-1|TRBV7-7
CASSLQGSTEAFF
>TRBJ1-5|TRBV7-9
CASSLSRGQGYSNQPQHF
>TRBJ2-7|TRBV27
CASSPRAPQGSYEQYF
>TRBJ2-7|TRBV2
CASTREAGYEQYF
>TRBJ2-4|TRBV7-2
CASSLSGRVDF
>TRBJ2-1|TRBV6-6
CASSRSGQGVRNEQFF
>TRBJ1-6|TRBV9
CASSVEGGNSPLHF
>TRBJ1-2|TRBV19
CASVRGAPDPRGYTF
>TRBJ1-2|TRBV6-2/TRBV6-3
CASSYQVPHGYTF
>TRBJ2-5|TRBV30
CAWSVWAGGIRAQYF
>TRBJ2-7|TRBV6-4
CASSDTDALRRVHSGYEQYF
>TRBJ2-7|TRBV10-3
CAISERGENRVGEQYF
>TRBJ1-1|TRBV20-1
CSASGQGANTEAFF
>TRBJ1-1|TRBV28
CASSLSGLAFF
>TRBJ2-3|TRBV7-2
CASSSRAGGKYF